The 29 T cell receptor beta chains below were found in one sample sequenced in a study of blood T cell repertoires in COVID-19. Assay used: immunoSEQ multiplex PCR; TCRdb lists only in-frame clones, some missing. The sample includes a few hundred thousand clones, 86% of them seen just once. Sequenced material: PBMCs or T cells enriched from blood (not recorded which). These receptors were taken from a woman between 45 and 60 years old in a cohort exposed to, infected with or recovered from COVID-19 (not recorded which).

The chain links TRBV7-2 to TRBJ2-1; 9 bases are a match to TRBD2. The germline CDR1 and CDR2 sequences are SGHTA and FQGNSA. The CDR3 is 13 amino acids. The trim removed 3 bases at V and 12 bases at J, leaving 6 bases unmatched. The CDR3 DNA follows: TGTGCCAGCAGCTTTGGACTAGCGAGAGGGCAGTTCTTC. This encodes CASSFGLARGQFF.

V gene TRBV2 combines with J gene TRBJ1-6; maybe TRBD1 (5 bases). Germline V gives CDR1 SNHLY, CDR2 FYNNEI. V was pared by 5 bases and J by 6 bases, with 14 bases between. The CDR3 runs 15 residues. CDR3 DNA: TGTGCCAGCAGTTACCAGGGCTCCGGTAATTCACCCCTCCACTTT. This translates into CASSYQGSGNSPLHF. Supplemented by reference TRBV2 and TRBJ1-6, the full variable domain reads EPEVTQTPSHQVTQMGQEVILRCVPISNHLYFYWYRQILGQKVEFLVSFYNNEISEKSEIFDDQFSVERPDGSNFTLKIRSTKLEDSAMYFCASSYQGSGNSPLHFGNGTRLTVT.

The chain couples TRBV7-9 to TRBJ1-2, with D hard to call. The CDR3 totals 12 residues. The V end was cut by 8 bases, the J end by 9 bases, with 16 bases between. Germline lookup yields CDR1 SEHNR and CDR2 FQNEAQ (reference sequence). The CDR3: CASYRVGASYTF. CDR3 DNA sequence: TGTGCCAGCTACCGGGTGGGAGCGAGCTACACCTTC.

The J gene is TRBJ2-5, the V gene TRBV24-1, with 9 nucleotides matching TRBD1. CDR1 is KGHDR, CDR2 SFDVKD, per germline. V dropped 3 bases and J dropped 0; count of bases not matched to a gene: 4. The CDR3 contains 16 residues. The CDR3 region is CATSDRTGDYQETQYF. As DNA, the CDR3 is TGTGCCACCAGTGATCGGACAGGGGATTACCAAGAGACCCAGTACTTC.

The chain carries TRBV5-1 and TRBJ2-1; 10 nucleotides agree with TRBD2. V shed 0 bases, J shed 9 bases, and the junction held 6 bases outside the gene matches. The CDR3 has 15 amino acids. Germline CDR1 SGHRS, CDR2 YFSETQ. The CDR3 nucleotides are TGCGCCAGCAGCTTGGCTCTAGCGGGGGAAAGTGAGCAGTTCTTC. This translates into CASSLALAGESEQFF.

The chain's CDR3 is CASSQDGQISTDTQYF. Written as DNA, the CDR3 is TGTGCCAGCAGCCAAGATGGGCAGATTAGCACAGATACGCAGTATTTT. This sequence joins TRBV4-2 and TRBJ2-3; no reliable D call. The germline gives CDR1 LGHNA, CDR2 YNFKEQ. The ends were cut back, 0 bases at V and 0 bases at J, with 10 bases in the middle. The CDR3 has 16 residues.

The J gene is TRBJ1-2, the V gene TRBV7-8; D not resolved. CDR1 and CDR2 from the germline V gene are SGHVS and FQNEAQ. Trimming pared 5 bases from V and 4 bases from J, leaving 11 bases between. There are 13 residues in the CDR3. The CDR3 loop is CASSPEVGYGYTF. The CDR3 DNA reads TGTGCCAGCAGCCCGGAGGTGGGCTATGGCTACACCTTC.

DNA for the CDR3: TGTGCCAGCAGTTGGGGACAGGGGATATTGTTGCGTCAACAGTACTTC. This codes for CASSWGQGILLRQQYF. This chain uses TRBV14 with TRBJ2-7, with 10 nucleotides matching TRBD1. CDR1 and CDR2 from the germline V gene are SGHDN and FVKESK. V was pared by 6 bases and J by 10 bases, with 18 bases of the junction left unmatched. This CDR3 comprises 16 residues. Filled out from reference TRBV14 and TRBJ2-7, the complete variable domain reads EAGVTQFPSHSVIEKGQTVTLRCDPISGHDNLYWYRRVMGKEIKFLLHFVKESKQDESGMPNNRFLAERTGGTYSTLKVQPAELEDSGVYFCASSWGQGILLRQQYFGPGTRLTVT.

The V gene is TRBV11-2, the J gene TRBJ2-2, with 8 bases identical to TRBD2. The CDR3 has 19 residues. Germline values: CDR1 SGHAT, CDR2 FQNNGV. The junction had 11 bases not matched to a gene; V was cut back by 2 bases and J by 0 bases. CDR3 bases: TGTGCCAGCAGCTTATGGTTCCAACTAGCGGCGACGAACACCGGGGAGCTGTTTTTT. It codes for CASSLWFQLAATNTGELFF.

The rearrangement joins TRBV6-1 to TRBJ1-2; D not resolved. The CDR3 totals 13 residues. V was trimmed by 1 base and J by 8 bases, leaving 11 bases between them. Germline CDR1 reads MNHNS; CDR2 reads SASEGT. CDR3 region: CASSEGRGAGYTF. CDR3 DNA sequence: TGTGCCAGCAGTGAAGGAAGAGGTGCGGGCTACACCTTC.

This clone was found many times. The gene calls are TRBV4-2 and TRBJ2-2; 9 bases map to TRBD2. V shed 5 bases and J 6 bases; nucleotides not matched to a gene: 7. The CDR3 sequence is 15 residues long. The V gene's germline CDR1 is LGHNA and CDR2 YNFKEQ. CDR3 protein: CASSRSSGVAGELFF. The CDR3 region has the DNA TGTGCCAGCAGCAGATCTAGCGGGGTTGCCGGGGAGCTGTTTTTT.

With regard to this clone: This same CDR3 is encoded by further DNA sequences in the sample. The CDR3 DNA reads as TGTGCCAGCAGCTTAGCCGGCGGGGGGGGTGAAGAGCAGTTCTTC. It encodes CASSLAGGGGEEQFF. The chain recombines TRBV7-9 with TRBJ2-1; 9 bases are shared with TRBD2. From germline, CDR1 is SEHNR and CDR2 FQNEAQ (reference sequence). The CDR3 runs 15 residues. V lost 0 bases, J lost 10 bases, and 7 bases stayed unmatched.

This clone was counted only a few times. This CDR3 reads CASSTGWAGGYNEQFF. The DNA for the CDR3 is TGTGCCAGCAGCACCGGTTGGGCAGGAGGGTACAATGAGCAGTTCTTC. The V gene is TRBV5-4, the J gene TRBJ2-1, with D possibly being TRBD2 (6 bases). Trimming stripped 4 bases from V and 4 bases from J, with 18 bases between. The CDR3 has 16 residues. In germline, CDR1 is SGHNT, CDR2 YYREEE (reference sequence). Drawing the rest from reference TRBV5-4 and TRBJ2-1, the complete variable domain is ETGVTQSPTHLIKTRGQQVTLRCSSQSGHNTVSWYQQALGQGPQFIFQYYREEENGRGNFPPRFSGLQFPNYSSELNVNALELDDSALYLCASSTGWAGGYNEQFFGPGTRLTVL.

CDR3 nucleotides: TGTGCCAGCAGTTTATTAACAGGATTCTCCTACGAGCAGTACTTC. Its translation: CASSLLTGFSYEQYF. V and J are TRBV28 and TRBJ2-7, with D possibly matching TRBD1 (5 bases). The germline V gene has CDR1 MDHEN and CDR2 SYDVKM. V was clipped by 1 base and J by 0 bases, with 10 bases between them. The CDR3 consists of 15 residues.

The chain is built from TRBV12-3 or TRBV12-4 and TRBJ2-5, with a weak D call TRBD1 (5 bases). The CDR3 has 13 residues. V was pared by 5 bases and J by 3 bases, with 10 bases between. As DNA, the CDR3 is TGTGCCAGCAGTCTAGACAGAGAAGAGACCCAGTACTTC. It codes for CASSLDREETQYF.

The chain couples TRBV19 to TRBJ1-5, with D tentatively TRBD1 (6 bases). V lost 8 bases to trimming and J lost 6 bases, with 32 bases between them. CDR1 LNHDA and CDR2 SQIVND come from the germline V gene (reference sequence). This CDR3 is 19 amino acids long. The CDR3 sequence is CASRRGLGGSRGGIQPQHF. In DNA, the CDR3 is TGTGCCAGTCGCCGGGGTTTAGGGGGATCTCGTGGTGGTATTCAGCCCCAGCATTTT.

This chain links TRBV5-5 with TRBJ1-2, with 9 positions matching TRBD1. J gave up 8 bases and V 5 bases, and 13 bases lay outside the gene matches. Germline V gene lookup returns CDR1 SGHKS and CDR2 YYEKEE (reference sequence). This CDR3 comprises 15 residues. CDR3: CASSRQPGQGLGYTF. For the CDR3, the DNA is TGTGCCAGCAGTCGCCAACCGGGACAGGGCCTGGGCTACACCTTC.

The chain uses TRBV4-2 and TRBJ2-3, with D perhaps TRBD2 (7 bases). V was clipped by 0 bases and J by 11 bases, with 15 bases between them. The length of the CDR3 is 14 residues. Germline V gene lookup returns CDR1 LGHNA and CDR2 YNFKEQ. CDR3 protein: CASSQEQRGAMQYF. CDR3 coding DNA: TGTGCCAGCAGCCAAGAGCAACGGGGGGCTATGCAGTATTTT.

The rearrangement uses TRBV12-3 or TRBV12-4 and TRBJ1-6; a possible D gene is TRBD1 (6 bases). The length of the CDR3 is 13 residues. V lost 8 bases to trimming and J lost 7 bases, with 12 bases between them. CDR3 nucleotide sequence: TGTGCCAGCGCTCCCGGGACAAATTCACCCCTCCACTTT. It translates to CASAPGTNSPLHF.

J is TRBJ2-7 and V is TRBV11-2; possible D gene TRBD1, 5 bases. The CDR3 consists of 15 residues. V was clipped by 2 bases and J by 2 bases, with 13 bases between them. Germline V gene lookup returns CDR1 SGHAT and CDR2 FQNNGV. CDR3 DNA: TGTGCCAGCAGCTTATGGGAAGGGGCCACCTACGAGCAGTACTTC. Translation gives CASSLWEGATYEQYF.

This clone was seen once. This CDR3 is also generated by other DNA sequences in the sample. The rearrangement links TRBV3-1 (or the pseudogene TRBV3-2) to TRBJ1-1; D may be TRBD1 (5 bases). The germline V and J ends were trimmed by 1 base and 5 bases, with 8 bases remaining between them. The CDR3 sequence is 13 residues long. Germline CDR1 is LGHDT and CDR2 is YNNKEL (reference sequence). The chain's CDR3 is CASSQVRGTEAFF. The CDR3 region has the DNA TGTGCCAGCAGCCAAGTGCGGGGGACTGAAGCTTTCTTT.

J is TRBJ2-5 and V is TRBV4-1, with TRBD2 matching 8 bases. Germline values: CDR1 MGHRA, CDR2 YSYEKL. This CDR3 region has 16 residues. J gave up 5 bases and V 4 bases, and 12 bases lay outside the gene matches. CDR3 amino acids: CASSLKFSGEGETQYF. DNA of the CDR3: TGCGCCAGCAGCCTAAAATTTAGCGGGGAGGGGGAGACCCAGTACTTC.

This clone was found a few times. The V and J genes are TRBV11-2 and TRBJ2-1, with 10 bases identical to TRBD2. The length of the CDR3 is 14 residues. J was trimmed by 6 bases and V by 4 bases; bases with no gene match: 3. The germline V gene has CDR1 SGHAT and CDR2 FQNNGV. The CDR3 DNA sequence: TGTGCCAGCAGCTGGAGCGGGGGGGGCAATGAGCAGTTCTTC. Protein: CASSWSGGGNEQFF.

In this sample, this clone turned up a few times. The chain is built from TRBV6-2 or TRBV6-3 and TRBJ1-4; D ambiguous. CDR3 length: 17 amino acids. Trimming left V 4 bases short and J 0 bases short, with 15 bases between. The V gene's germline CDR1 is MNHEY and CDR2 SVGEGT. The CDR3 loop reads CASSSLLNVATNEKLFF. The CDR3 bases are TGTGCCAGCAGTTCGCTACTTAATGTAGCAACTAATGAAAAACTGTTTTTT.

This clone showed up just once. The CDR3 sequence: CASSHRGNLHF. The CDR3 region has the DNA TGTGCCAGCAGCCACCGAGGGAACCTCCACTTT. This rearrangement joins TRBV2 to TRBJ1-6; D is unclear. The CDR3 is 11 amino acids. The germline CDR1 and CDR2 sequences are SNHLY and FYNNEI. Trimming took off 6 bases at V and 15 bases at J, with 12 bases between the two ends.

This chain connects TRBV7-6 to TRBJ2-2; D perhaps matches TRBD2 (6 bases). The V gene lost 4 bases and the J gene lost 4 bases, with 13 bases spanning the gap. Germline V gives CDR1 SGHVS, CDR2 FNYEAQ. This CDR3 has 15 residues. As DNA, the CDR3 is TGTGCCAGCAGCTCGCCGGGGGTCGGCACCGGGGAGCTGTTTTTT. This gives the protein CASSSPGVGTGELFF.

CDR3 sequence (DNA): TGTGCCAGCAGCCAACTCCCCGACGAGCAGTACTTC. It is translated as CASSQLPDEQYF. This chain joins TRBV6-2 or TRBV6-3 and TRBJ2-7; D is unclear. The CDR3 length is 12 residues. CDR1 and CDR2 from the germline V gene are MNHEY and SVGEGT. Trimming shortened V by 6 bases and J by 5 bases, and 11 bases separated the two germline ends.

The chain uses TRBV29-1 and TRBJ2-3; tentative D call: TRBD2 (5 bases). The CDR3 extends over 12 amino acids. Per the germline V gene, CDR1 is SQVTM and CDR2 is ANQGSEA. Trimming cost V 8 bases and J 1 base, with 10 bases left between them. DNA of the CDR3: TGCAGCTTGAGGGTAGGCACAGATACGCAGTATTTT. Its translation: CSLRVGTDTQYF.

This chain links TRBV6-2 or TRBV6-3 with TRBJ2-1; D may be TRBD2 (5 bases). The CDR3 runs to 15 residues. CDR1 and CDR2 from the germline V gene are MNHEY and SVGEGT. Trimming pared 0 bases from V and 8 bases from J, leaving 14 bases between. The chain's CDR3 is CASSYSDTPGDEQFF. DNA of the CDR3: TGTGCCAGCAGTTACTCCGACACCCCCGGGGATGAGCAGTTCTTC.